The source of this T cell receptor beta chain is a study of patients and donors after allogeneic stem cell transplantation. The CDR3 has 18 residues. V gave up 2 bases and J gave up 0 bases, with 14 bases separating them. The germline CDR1 and CDR2 sequences are MGHRA and YSYEKL. TCRdb itself ran the RT-PCR reads through MiXCR, one entry per CDR3 protein. This table has hundreds of thousands of distinct CDR3 sequences, 16% appearing once. Sequencing used blood, either unsorted or a sorted T cell fraction (not recorded which). This clonotype originated in a human donor who was either an allogeneic HSCT recipient or a stem cell or donor lymphocyte infusion donor (not recorded which). It is not recorded whose cells these are; they may come from a transplant donor. The chain carries TRBV4-1 and TRBJ1-6, with D possibly TRBD1 on 6 matching bases. The CDR3 DNA follows: TGCGCCAGCAGCCAATACCAGGGGCCCCGCTCCTATAATTCACCCCTCCACTTT. It is translated as CASSQYQGPRSYNSPLHF.